This TCR beta chain stems from a study of blood T cell repertoires in COVID-19. Libraries were prepared by immunoSEQ multiplex PCR; TCRdb keeps only in-frame clonotypes and omits some of them. The top ten clones hold over 5.5% of a sample with 59,000 or so clones, over 75% of them seen once. Trimming left V 0 bases short and J 3 bases short, with 8 bases between. Germline CDR1 is MNHEY and CDR2 is SMNVEV (reference sequence). This CDR3 is built from 14 residues. Sequences were obtained from peripheral blood. The sequence came from a man aged 55 to 70 with acute or convalescent COVID-19. V gene TRBV27 combines with J gene TRBJ1-2; D possibly corresponds to TRBD1 (5 bases). This chain's CDR3 is CASSLSWGDYGYTF. CDR3 bases: TGTGCCAGCAGTTTATCGTGGGGGGACTATGGCTACACCTTC.